This TCR beta chain was obtained from a study of cytotoxic CD8 clonotypes in ibrutinib-treated CLL. J gave up 2 bases and V 2 bases, and 6 bases lay outside the gene matches. This CDR3 is 16 amino acids long. From germline, CDR1 is ENHRY and CDR2 SYGVKD. The data were produced by immunoSEQ multiplex PCR, yet TCRdb's version contains in-frame clones alone and is incomplete. Counted here are around 130,000 clones, roughly 80% occurring once; the ten biggest clones make up roughly 3.5%. The sample consisted of PBMCs, taken after 24 months of ibrutinib treatment. The clonotype was recovered from a human donor with chronic lymphocytic leukemia. The chain carries TRBV10-3 and TRBJ1-3; 7 bases match TRBD1. The CDR3 DNA follows: TGTGCCATCAGTGAGGCATCCGGGACAGCTGGAAACACCATATATTTT. Translation gives CAISEASGTAGNTIYF.